A single sample gave rise to the 26 T cell receptor beta chains below, sequenced in a study of blood T cell repertoires in COVID-19. Generated by immunoSEQ multiplex PCR, the TCRdb table keeps only in-frame clones and is missing some. The sample consists of about 210,000 clones, around 81% of them appearing once. The sample taken for sequencing was PBMCs or T cells enriched from blood (not recorded which). The receptors were gathered from a woman in her forties or fifties with acute COVID-19.

The V and J genes are TRBV4-1 and TRBJ2-7; 8 bases line up with TRBD1. Per the germline V gene, CDR1 is MGHRA and CDR2 is YSYEKL. This CDR3 has 16 amino acids. V lost 4 bases, J lost 3 bases, and 11 bases stayed unmatched. CDR3 nucleotides: TGCGCCAGCAGCCCTGCACCCCCGGGACAGGTCTACGAGCAGTACTTC. Translating gives CASSPAPPGQVYEQYF.

This chain joins TRBV30 and TRBJ2-2; a possible D gene is TRBD2 (6 bases). Germline values: CDR1 GTSNPN, CDR2 SVGIG (reference sequence). Between the trimmed V and J ends, which lost 8 bases and 5 bases, there was a span of 18 bases. The CDR3 extends over 14 amino acids. In nucleotides, the CDR3 is TGTGCCCAAACACTAGCATCAAGTACCGGGGAGCTGTTTTTT. Its protein is CAQTLASSTGELFF.

The chain employs TRBV5-1 and TRBJ1-3; TRBD1 is a possible D gene (5 bases). Germline V gives CDR1 SGHRS, CDR2 YFSETQ. The CDR3 length is 15 residues. The germline V and J ends were trimmed by 4 bases and 8 bases, with 19 bases remaining between them. CDR3 protein: CASSPDWGREDTIYF. CDR3 DNA: TGCGCCAGCAGCCCCGATTGGGGCCGGGAGGACACCATATATTTT. The full variable domain, with the rest looked up from reference TRBV5-1 and TRBJ1-3, is KAGVTQTPRYLIKTRGQQVTLSCSPISGHRSVSWYQQTPGQGLQFLFEYFSETQRNKGNFPGRFSGRQFSNSRSEMNVSTLELGDSALYLCASSPDWGREDTIYFGEGSWLTVV.

The CDR3 bases are TGTGCCAGCAGTGTACCGGGACTAGCGGGGTTTTCCACCGGGGAGCTGTTTTTT. It codes for CASSVPGLAGFSTGELFF. The chain links TRBV6-1 to TRBJ2-2; 13 positions agree with TRBD2. CDR3 length equals 18 residues. The ends lost 4 bases at V and 4 bases at J; junction bases unmatched: 9. Germline V CDR1 and CDR2: MNHNS, SASEGT.

The chain joins TRBV28 to TRBJ1-2; TRBD1 might be the D (6 bases). The germline gives CDR1 MDHEN, CDR2 SYDVKM. The V gene lost 4 bases and the J gene lost 4 bases, with 16 bases spanning the gap. The CDR3 consists of 15 residues. The CDR3 loop is CASSWLGGAFYGYTF. The CDR3 DNA sequence: TGTGCCAGCAGTTGGTTGGGGGGGGCGTTCTATGGCTACACCTTC.

The count of this clone is one. The rearrangement joins TRBV29-1 to TRBJ2-5; the match to TRBD1 covers 9 bases. J was trimmed by 4 bases and V by 7 bases; bases with no gene match: 7. The CDR3 runs 13 residues. Per the germline V gene, CDR1 is SQVTM and CDR2 is ANQGSEA. The CDR3 is CSDIGTGRETQYF. In DNA form, the CDR3 reads TGCAGCGATATAGGGACAGGGAGAGAGACCCAGTACTTC. Full variable domain (missing parts from reference TRBV29-1 and TRBJ2-5): SAVISQKPSRDICQRGTSLTIQCQVDSQVTMMFWYRQQPGQSLTLIATANQGSEATYESGFVIDKFPISRPNLTFSTLTVSNMSPEDSSIYLCSDIGTGRETQYFGPGTRLLVL.

This clone has just a few counts. This rearrangement joins TRBV7-2 to TRBJ2-7, with a tentative D call TRBD2 (7 bases). The CDR3 covers 15 residues. V gave up 4 bases and J gave up 2 bases, with 15 bases separating them. Germline loops: CDR1 SGHTA, CDR2 FQGNSA. The DNA for the CDR3 is TGTGCCAGCAGCTCCGAGGGGAGGGGGGCCTACGAGCAGTACTTC. Translated, it gives CASSSEGRGAYEQYF.

This rearrangement joins TRBV7-6 to TRBJ1-2, with D possibly TRBD1 on 6 matching bases. The V gene lost 4 bases and the J gene lost 5 bases, with 14 bases spanning the gap. In germline, CDR1 is SGHVS, CDR2 FNYEAQ. This CDR3 has 14 amino acids. The CDR3 protein is CASSSDRRGYGYTF. CDR3 in DNA: TGTGCCAGCAGCTCAGACAGGCGGGGGTATGGCTACACCTTC.

The chain recombines TRBV7-2 with TRBJ2-2; D ambiguous. The CDR3 extends over 15 amino acids. Per the germline V gene, CDR1 is SGHTA and CDR2 is FQGNSA. V was trimmed by 4 bases and J by 1 base, leaving 10 bases between them. The DNA for the CDR3 is TGTGCCAGCAGCTCGCTACCAATGAACACCGGGGAGCTGTTTTTT. Amino acids: CASSSLPMNTGELFF.

V and J are TRBV2 and TRBJ1-5; D is unresolved. Between the trimmed V and J ends, which lost 8 bases and 2 bases, there was a span of 7 bases. CDR3 length equals 12 residues. Germline assignment: CDR1 SNHLY and CDR2 FYNNEI. The CDR3 spells CASDPGNQPQHF. CDR3 DNA sequence: TGTGCCAGCGATCCGGGCAATCAGCCCCAGCATTTT.

This chain joins TRBV6-6 and TRBJ2-7; no definite D call. CDR3 size: 14 residues. Germline values: CDR1 MNHNY, CDR2 SVGAGI (reference sequence). Trimming left V 5 bases short and J 0 bases short, with 11 bases between. Written as DNA, the CDR3 is TGTGCCAGCAGTCGAGAGCTGAGCTCCTACGAGCAGTACTTC. Translation gives CASSRELSSYEQYF.

About this clone itself: In the same sample, other DNA sequences code for this CDR3. This chain links TRBV4-1 with TRBJ1-4; unclear D gene. The length of the CDR3 is 13 residues. Trimming removed 4 bases from V and 7 bases from J, with 10 bases in between. The V gene's germline CDR1 is MGHRA and CDR2 YSYEKL. CDR3 protein: CASSLGQFEKLFF. CDR3 sequence (DNA): TGCGCCAGCAGCCTGGGCCAGTTTGAAAAACTGTTTTTT.

J is TRBJ1-6 and V is TRBV2; 11 bases line up with TRBD1. Per germline, CDR1 SNHLY and CDR2 FYNNEI. The trim removed 8 bases at V and 6 bases at J, leaving 9 bases unmatched. The CDR3 has 16 amino acids. The CDR3 region has the DNA TGTGCCAGCCGACGGACAGGGGGCGAATCTAATTCACCCCTCCACTTT. As protein: CASRRTGGESNSPLHF.

This chain connects TRBV6-4 to TRBJ2-1; tentatively, D is TRBD2 (5 bases). Germline loops: CDR1 MRHNA, CDR2 SNTAGT. This CDR3 has 17 residues. The V end lost 2 bases, the J end lost 1 base, and 15 bases lay between the germline ends. CDR3 in amino acids: CASSDTTATGSYNEQFF. The CDR3 DNA is TGTGCCAGCAGTGACACAACCGCAACGGGATCCTACAATGAGCAGTTCTTC.

The rearrangement joins TRBV10-3 to TRBJ1-5, with 7 bases that match TRBD1. Unmatched junction bases numbered 3, after V lost 3 bases and J lost 4 bases. This CDR3 region has 14 residues. Germline CDR1 reads ENHRY; CDR2 reads SYGVKD. This chain's CDR3 is CAISDNRGNQPQHF. The CDR3 DNA follows: TGTGCCATCAGTGACAACAGGGGAAATCAGCCCCAGCATTTT.

This chain links TRBV7-3 with TRBJ2-6, with a possible D match to TRBD1 (5 bases). Germline loops: CDR1 SGHTA, CDR2 FQGTGA. This CDR3 spans 18 amino acids. V was pared by 5 bases and J by 0 bases, with 17 bases between. CDR3 in amino acids: CASSVKSGSSSGANVLTF. The CDR3 bases are TGTGCCAGCAGCGTTAAGTCAGGGTCGAGCTCTGGGGCCAACGTCCTGACTTTC.

The chain is built from TRBV6-5 and TRBJ1-2, with 7 bases identical to TRBD1. The germline V gene encodes CDR1 MNHEY and CDR2 SVGAGI. With 3 bases clipped from V and 3 bases from J, the junction kept 10 bases outside the gene matches. The CDR3 runs 16 residues. The DNA for the CDR3 is TGTGCCAGCAGTTATGGGCGACAGGGAGTCCACTATGGCTACACCTTC. It encodes CASSYGRQGVHYGYTF.

V gene TRBV7-2 combines with J gene TRBJ1-4, with D unclear. The germline CDR1 and CDR2 sequences are SGHTA and FQGNSA. This CDR3 spans 12 amino acids. V was shortened by 4 bases and J by 4 bases, with 4 bases between the two germline ends. The CDR3 sequence: CASSSYNEKLFF. The CDR3 DNA reads TGTGCCAGCAGCTCCTATAATGAAAAACTGTTTTTT.

V usage is TRBV10-3 and J usage is TRBJ2-3, with a possible D match to TRBD1 (6 bases). The CDR3 is 15 residues long. The germline V gene encodes CDR1 ENHRY and CDR2 SYGVKD. The ends were cut back, 6 bases at V and 2 bases at J, with 15 bases in the middle. CDR3 DNA: TGTGCCATCAGGCCACTAGGGGGTCTCACAGATACGCAGTATTTT. This codes for CAIRPLGGLTDTQYF.

Written as DNA, the CDR3 is TGTGCCAGCAGTACCCTCACGGGCGAGCAGTACTTC. Protein: CASSTLTGEQYF. The genes are TRBV7-3 and TRBJ2-7; D is undetermined. CDR1 SGHTA and CDR2 FQGTGA come from the germline V gene. CDR3 length equals 12 residues. Trimming shortened V by 6 bases and J by 6 bases, and 12 bases separated the two germline ends.

This clone was counted a few times. CDR3 region: CASSLLPNGGTQYF. DNA for the CDR3: TGTGCCAGCAGTTTACTTCCCAATGGAGGGACCCAGTACTTC. J is TRBJ2-5 and V is TRBV28; TRBD2 is a possible D gene (5 bases). Between the trimmed V and J ends, which lost 2 bases and 7 bases, there was a span of 14 bases. Germline V gene data show CDR1 as MDHEN and CDR2 as SYDVKM. The CDR3 has 14 amino acids.

The V and J genes are TRBV14 and TRBJ2-3; 7 nucleotides align to TRBD2. The CDR3 has 16 residues. The J segment lost 1 base and the V segment lost 0 bases, leaving 4 bases of the junction unmatched. The germline gives CDR1 SGHDN, CDR2 FVKESK. This CDR3 is CASSQDGAGGTDTQYF. In DNA, the CDR3 is TGTGCCAGCAGCCAAGATGGTGCGGGAGGCACAGATACGCAGTATTTT.

CDR3 residues: CSVFAGDGTDTQYF. The CDR3 DNA reads as TGCAGCGTTTTTGCGGGAGATGGTACAGATACGCAGTATTTT. The rearrangement joins TRBV29-1 to TRBJ2-3, with 7 bases matching TRBD2. The CDR3 is 14 amino acids. The J segment lost 3 bases and the V segment lost 5 bases, leaving 8 bases of the junction unmatched. Germline V gives CDR1 SQVTM, CDR2 ANQGSEA.

V and J are TRBV6-2 or TRBV6-3 and TRBJ1-6; a weak D match, TRBD1 (5 bases). Germline V lookup: CDR1 MNHEY, CDR2 SVGEGT. This CDR3 is built from 15 residues. The V and J ends lost 6 bases and 11 bases respectively, with 20 bases between them. CDR3 protein: CASRPGGLGTTPLHF. The CDR3 region has the DNA TGTGCCAGCAGGCCTGGGGGACTTGGAACCACACCCCTCCACTTT.

CDR3 nucleotides: TGTGCCAGCAGATACGGGACTAGCGGCTCCTACGAGCAGTACTTC. It encodes CASRYGTSGSYEQYF. This rearrangement joins TRBV19 to TRBJ2-7; TRBD2 matches 11 bases. J lost 0 bases, V lost 9 bases, and 7 bases had no gene match. Germline CDR1 reads LNHDA; CDR2 reads SQIVND (reference sequence). The length of the CDR3 is 15 residues.

The chain employs TRBV27 and TRBJ1-6, with D possibly matching TRBD1 (6 bases). Germline V gives CDR1 MNHEY, CDR2 SMNVEV (reference sequence). CDR3 size: 16 residues. V lost 6 bases to trimming and J lost 5 bases, with 17 bases between them. The CDR3 loop reads CASRPTGRLDNSPLHF. The DNA for the CDR3 is TGTGCCAGCAGGCCCACAGGGCGTTTGGATAATTCACCCCTCCACTTT.